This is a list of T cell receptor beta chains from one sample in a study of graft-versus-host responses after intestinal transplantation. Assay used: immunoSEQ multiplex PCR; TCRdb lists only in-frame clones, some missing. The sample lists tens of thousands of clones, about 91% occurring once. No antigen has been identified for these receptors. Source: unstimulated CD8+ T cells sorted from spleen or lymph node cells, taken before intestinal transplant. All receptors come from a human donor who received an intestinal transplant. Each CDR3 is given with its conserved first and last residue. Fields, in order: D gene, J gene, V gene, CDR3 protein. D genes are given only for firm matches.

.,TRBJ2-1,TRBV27,CAIRPGTRDEQFF
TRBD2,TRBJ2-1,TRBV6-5,CASSWTSGANEQFF
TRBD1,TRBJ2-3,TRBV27,CASSLGTGLADTQYF
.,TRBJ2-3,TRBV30,CAWSVPPLVSDTQYF
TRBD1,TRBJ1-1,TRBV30,CAWEAGTGVQTVTEAFF
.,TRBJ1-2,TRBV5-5,CASSPQTPNYGYTF
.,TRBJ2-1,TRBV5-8,CASSFIRDEQFF
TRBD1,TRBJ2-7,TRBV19,CASSIGTGSYEQYF
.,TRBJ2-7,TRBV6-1,CASSPRHEKVYEQYF
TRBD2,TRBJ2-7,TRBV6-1,CASSDGGVAGGYEQYF
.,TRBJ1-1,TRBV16,CASSQSPAEAFF
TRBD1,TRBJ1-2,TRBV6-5,CASSYSGQGVDGYTF
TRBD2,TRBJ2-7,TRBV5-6,CASSLAGDVHEQYF
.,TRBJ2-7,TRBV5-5,CASSFDQGIGVYEQYF
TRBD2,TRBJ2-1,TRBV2,CASSEWDYGNEQFF
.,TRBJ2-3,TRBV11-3,CASSVFSDTQYF
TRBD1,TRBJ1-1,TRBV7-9,CASSFPTGGLKPEAFF
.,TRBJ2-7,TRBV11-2,CASSSPEGHYEQYF
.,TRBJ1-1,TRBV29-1,CSVDEGNTEAFF
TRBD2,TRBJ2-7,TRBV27,CASRASGGVNEQYF